Reported below is one T cell receptor beta chain. The V and J ends lost 0 bases and 0 bases, in that order; junction bases with no gene match: 7. The germline V gene has CDR1 LGHNA and CDR2 YNFKEQ. The CDR3 runs to 17 residues. Generated by immunoSEQ multiplex PCR, the TCRdb table keeps only in-frame clones and is missing some. The profile covers some 170,000 clones, with around 85% appearing a single time and under 8% taken by the ten largest. This sample is part of a study of blood T cell repertoires in COVID-19. Study-wide context: T cells, B-cell-depleted T cells, or PBMCs supplied cDNA or gDNA.

Sequenced: PBMCs or T cells enriched from blood (not recorded which). The TCR originated in a man aged 40-50 years who had recovered from COVID-19. The chain carries TRBV4-2 and TRBJ2-7, with 8 bases aligning to TRBD2. Here the CDR3 reads CASSQDPGSGSSYEQYF. In DNA form, the CDR3 reads TGTGCCAGCAGCCAAGACCCAGGGAGCGGGAGCTCCTACGAGCAGTACTTC.